Listed here are 27 T cell receptor beta chains from one sample, sequenced in a study of technical replicates of blood from a handful of donors. Method: immunoSEQ multiplex PCR; TCRdb's copy keeps in-frame clones and lacks some. The sample shows nearly 70,000 clones, roughly nine tenths of them seen only once. Sequenced: PBMCs. Source of these receptors: a human donor in good health. Some clones in this sample may be carry-over from other donors' samples.

This sequence joins TRBV27 and TRBJ2-7; 8 nucleotides line up with TRBD1. Germline CDR1 MNHEY, CDR2 SMNVEV (reference sequence). This CDR3 region has 15 residues. Trimming at V came to 1 base and at J to 2 bases, leaving 4 bases not matched to a gene. The CDR3 loop is CASSLYPGGTYEQYF. The DNA for the CDR3 is TGTGCCAGCAGTTTATACCCAGGGGGCACCTACGAGCAGTACTTC.

The CDR3 loop is CASSFGTGDTEAFF. CDR3 sequence (DNA): TGTGCCAGCAGCTTTGGGACAGGGGACACTGAAGCTTTCTTT. This chain uses TRBV7-8 with TRBJ1-1; 10 bases line up with TRBD1. CDR1 and CDR2 from the germline V gene are SGHVS and FQNEAQ. V shed 3 bases and J 3 bases; nucleotides not matched to a gene: 1. The CDR3 length is 14 residues.

This chain connects TRBV29-1 to TRBJ1-2; D is undetermined. V was trimmed by 4 bases and J by 5 bases, leaving 11 bases between them. CDR1 and CDR2 from the germline V gene are SQVTM and ANQGSEA. The CDR3 sequence is 12 residues long. The CDR3 nucleotides read TGCAGCGTTGTGGACTTCCTGTATGGCTACACCTTC. Translation: CSVVDFLYGYTF.

The genes are TRBV6-5 and TRBJ2-5; no reliable D call. The CDR3 has 11 amino acids. Trimming shortened V by 0 bases and J by 8 bases, and 4 bases separated the two germline ends. Germline CDR1 MNHEY, CDR2 SVGAGI. For the CDR3, the DNA is TGTGCCAGCAGTTACTCCGGTACCCAGTACTTC. This codes for CASSYSGTQYF.

The J gene is TRBJ1-3, the V gene TRBV4-3, with D unclear. The germline CDR1 and CDR2 sequences are LGHNA and YSLEER. This CDR3 region has 15 residues. V was clipped by 0 bases and J by 0 bases, with 6 bases between them. The CDR3 DNA reads as TGCGCCAGCAGCCAAGACAGAACCTCTGGAAACACCATATATTTT. Its protein product is CASSQDRTSGNTIYF.

This sequence joins TRBV2 and TRBJ2-7, with D tentatively TRBD1 (5 bases). Trimming took 3 bases from V and 3 from J, leaving 9 bases between them. This CDR3 has 13 residues. Germline lookup yields CDR1 SNHLY and CDR2 FYNNEI. The DNA for the CDR3 is TGTGCCAGCAGTGACGACAGTTTCTACGAGCAGTACTTC. It encodes CASSDDSFYEQYF.

The V and J genes are TRBV4-3 and TRBJ2-3, with D perhaps TRBD2 (7 bases). V was pared by 4 bases and J by 5 bases, with 13 bases between. CDR1 LGHNA and CDR2 YSLEER come from the germline V gene. The length of the CDR3 is 14 residues. The CDR3 sequence: CASSPGGGRDTQYF. In DNA form, the CDR3 reads TGCGCCAGCAGCCCGGGGGGCGGTCGAGATACGCAGTATTTT.

The count of this clone is one. The chain couples TRBV7-6 to TRBJ2-3; TRBD2 aligns across 7 bases. This CDR3 is 16 amino acids long. Germline V CDR1 and CDR2: SGHVS, FNYEAQ. The ends lost 0 bases at V and 4 bases at J; junction bases unmatched: 7. DNA of the CDR3: TGTGCCAGCAGCTTAGCGGGAGGGCCGAGGGCAGATACGCAGTATTTT. This translates into CASSLAGGPRADTQYF.

V gene TRBV10-3 combines with J gene TRBJ1-6, with D perhaps TRBD1 (6 bases). The CDR3 totals 15 residues. Germline CDR1 ENHRY, CDR2 SYGVKD. The V end lost 6 bases, the J end lost 9 bases, and 18 bases lay between the germline ends. In DNA, the CDR3 is TGTGCCATCAGACAGGGTGAATTCGAGTCTTCACCCCTCCACTTT. Its translation is CAIRQGEFESSPLHF.

V usage is TRBV7-3 and J usage is TRBJ2-1; 8 nucleotides agree with TRBD2. CDR3 length equals 14 residues. After removal of 5 bases from V and 6 bases from J, the junction contained 6 bases not matched to a gene. In germline, CDR1 is SGHTA, CDR2 FQGTGA. The chain's CDR3 is CASSQTGGRNEQFF. The DNA for the CDR3 is TGTGCCAGCAGCCAAACGGGGGGGCGCAATGAGCAGTTCTTC.

This sequence joins TRBV7-8 and TRBJ2-5; 10 positions match TRBD1. From germline, CDR1 is SGHVS and CDR2 FQNEAQ. V was clipped by 2 bases and J by 5 bases; unmatched bases: 5. CDR3 length: 15 residues. CDR3 in DNA: TGTGCCAGCAGCTTAAGGGACAGGGGATTGGAGACCCAGTACTTC. It codes for CASSLRDRGLETQYF.

The chain joins TRBV7-6 to TRBJ2-7; tentatively, D is TRBD2 (6 bases). The CDR3 runs to 15 residues. The V end lost 3 bases, the J end lost 0 bases, and 12 bases lay between the germline ends. Germline lookup yields CDR1 SGHVS and CDR2 FNYEAQ. In DNA, the CDR3 is TGTGCCAGCAGCTTGGCGGCGGGAAGCTCCTACGAGCAGTACTTC. It is translated as CASSLAAGSSYEQYF.

This chain links TRBV29-1 with TRBJ1-4; possible D gene TRBD1, 5 bases. The CDR3 is made up of 13 amino acids. Germline lookup yields CDR1 SQVTM and CDR2 ANQGSEA. The V and J ends lost 6 bases and 5 bases respectively, with 13 bases between them. CDR3 in DNA: TGCAGCGTCCCGACGGAGGGGAATGAAAAACTGTTTTTT. This translates into CSVPTEGNEKLFF.

The chain uses TRBV7-2 and TRBJ1-1; possibly TRBD1 for D (6 bases). Germline V lookup: CDR1 SGHTA, CDR2 FQGNSA. The length of the CDR3 is 12 residues. V lost 1 base and J lost 13, with 13 bases in between. CDR3 DNA: TGTGCCAGCAGCTTAGTTAGGAAGGACAGTTTCTTT. The encoded protein is CASSLVRKDSFF.

This chain uses TRBV7-3 with TRBJ2-3; the match to TRBD2 covers 12 bases. The germline CDR1 and CDR2 sequences are SGHTA and FQGTGA. With 3 bases clipped from V and 5 bases from J, the junction kept 9 bases outside the gene matches. The CDR3 spans 17 residues. CDR3 nucleotides: TGTGCCAGCAGCTTGGGACTAGCGGGCCCGGGAAGAGATACGCAGTATTTT. Translating it yields CASSLGLAGPGRDTQYF.

This chain uses TRBV7-2 with TRBJ1-4, with no clear D. The CDR3 totals 14 residues. V shed 4 bases and J shed 7 bases, with 13 bases lying between them. CDR1 is SGHTA, CDR2 FQGNSA, per germline. The CDR3 protein is CASSSFGRGEKLFF. The CDR3 DNA follows: TGTGCCAGCAGCTCTTTCGGACGGGGTGAAAAACTGTTTTTT. Based on the CDR3 plus reference TRBV7-2 and TRBJ1-4, the full variable domain is GAGVSQSPSNKVTEKGKDVELRCDPISGHTALYWYRQSLGQGLEFLIYFQGNSAPDKSGLPSDRFSAERTGGSVSTLTIQRTQQEDSAVYLCASSSFGRGEKLFFGSGTQLSVL.

The chain recombines TRBV25-1 with TRBJ2-7; 8 bases are a match to TRBD1. From germline, CDR1 is MGHDK and CDR2 SYGVNS. Trimming took 2 bases from V and 1 from J; bases not matched to a gene: 4. There are 15 residues in the CDR3. CDR3 protein: CASSEQGARSYEQYF. CDR3 coding DNA: TGTGCCAGCAGTGAACAGGGGGCCAGGTCCTACGAGCAGTACTTC.

The chain is built from TRBV19 and TRBJ2-3; TRBD1 aligns across 8 bases. The CDR3 is 16 amino acids. The V and J ends lost 4 bases and 0 bases, in that order; junction bases with no gene match: 6. Per germline, CDR1 LNHDA and CDR2 SQIVND (reference sequence). The CDR3 nucleotides are TGTGCCAGTAGTACAAACAGGGGGACTAGCACAGATACGCAGTATTTT. This translates into CASSTNRGTSTDTQYF.

The chain couples TRBV7-3 to TRBJ2-5, with TRBD2 matching 9 bases. CDR3 length equals 14 residues. CDR1 SGHTA and CDR2 FQGTGA come from the germline V gene. Trimming at V came to 2 bases and at J to 4 bases, leaving 2 bases not matched to a gene. CDR3 nucleotide sequence: TGTGCCAGCAGCTTAGGGACTAGCCCAGAGACCCAGTACTTC. It specifies CASSLGTSPETQYF.

V is TRBV9 and J is TRBJ2-3; TRBD2 matches 14 bases. With 5 bases clipped from V and 0 bases from J, the junction kept 5 bases outside the gene matches. The CDR3 is made up of 17 amino acids. CDR1 is SGDLS, CDR2 YYNGEE, per germline. CDR3 bases: TGTGCCAGCAGTCTCAGGACTAGCGGGGGGAGCACAGATACGCAGTATTTT. This sequence encodes CASSLRTSGGSTDTQYF.

This clone was counted once. The V gene is TRBV18, the J gene TRBJ2-3; D may be TRBD1 (6 bases). The CDR3 has 14 amino acids. V was shortened by 6 bases and J by 1 base, with 11 bases between the two germline ends. CDR1 and CDR2 (germline): KGHSH, LQKENI. The CDR3 DNA reads TGTGCCAGCTCCCCTCGACAGGGCACAGATACGCAGTATTTT. It specifies CASSPRQGTDTQYF.

The chain combines TRBV7-9 with TRBJ2-5; 7 bases line up with TRBD1. Trimming removed 5 bases from V and 5 bases from J; junction bases left unmatched: 8. CDR3 length: 14 amino acids. Germline V lookup: CDR1 SEHNR, CDR2 FQNEAQ (reference sequence). This CDR3 is CASSRRADRETQYF. The DNA of the CDR3 is TGTGCCAGCAGCCGCAGGGCGGACAGGGAGACCCAGTACTTC.

CDR3 DNA: TGTGCCATCAGTGAACAGGGGACAAATCAGCCCCAGCATTTT. Encoded protein: CAISEQGTNQPQHF. The gene calls are TRBV10-3 and TRBJ1-5, with 7 bases matching TRBD1. CDR3 length equals 14 residues. V lost 3 bases to trimming and J lost 4 bases; unmatched junction nucleotides: 3. The germline gives CDR1 ENHRY, CDR2 SYGVKD.

This rearrangement joins TRBV7-3 to TRBJ2-1, with 7 bases fitting TRBD2. This CDR3 has 15 amino acids. Germline V lookup: CDR1 SGHTA, CDR2 FQGTGA. V lost 4 bases, J lost 6 bases, and 9 bases stayed unmatched. This CDR3 reads CASSYTSAGGNEQFF. As DNA, the CDR3 is TGTGCCAGCAGCTATACTAGCGCCGGAGGCAATGAGCAGTTCTTC.

The chain is built from TRBV25-1 and TRBJ2-7, with D perhaps TRBD1 (5 bases). Germline-derived CDR1 and CDR2 are MGHDK and SYGVNS. The V and J ends lost 4 bases and 3 bases respectively, with 13 bases between them. The length of the CDR3 is 14 residues. CDR3 loop: CASSADTENYEQYF. The CDR3 DNA sequence: TGTGCCAGCAGTGCGGACACGGAGAACTACGAGCAGTACTTC.

V usage is TRBV6-5 and J usage is TRBJ2-4; 7 nucleotides agree with TRBD2. J gave up 8 bases and V 5 bases, and 6 bases lay outside the gene matches. The CDR3 is 13 amino acids. CDR1 is MNHEY, CDR2 SVGAGI, per germline. The CDR3 nucleotides read TGTGCCAGCAGTGGCGGGAGCGGGGACATTCAGTACTTC. Translating gives CASSGGSGDIQYF.

The genes are TRBV29-1 and TRBJ2-1, with D perhaps matching TRBD1 (8 bases). Trimming removed 6 bases at V and 9 bases at J, with 21 bases between. The V gene's germline CDR1 is SQVTM and CDR2 ANQGSEA. CDR3 length: 14 amino acids. The CDR3 DNA follows: TGCAGCGTCCGGTCAGGGGGCGGGGGCGGTGAGCAGTTCTTC. Amino acid sequence: CSVRSGGGGGEQFF.